The rows below give T cell receptor beta chains drawn from one sample of a study of T-cell reconstitution after alpha-beta-depleted transplantation in children. TCRdb reprocessed the PCR reads via MiXCR and lists one record per CDR3 protein. The repertoire holds 490,000 or so distinct CDR3 sequences, roughly 10% seen once, with 2% in the top ten. The input for sequencing was PBMCs, taken before TCRalphabeta/CD19-depleted stem cell transplant. The source is a child aged 2 to 15 with inherited bone marrow failure, due to receive a stem cell transplant. Each CDR3 is given with its conserved first and last residue. The order of the fields is J gene, clone size, V gene, D gene, CDR3 DNA, CDR3 protein. The D gene is left open where the match is weak. Some rows mark clone size as missing; the rest say once, few, many or name a class of expanded clone.

TRBJ1-3 | many | TRBV12-3/TRBV12-4 | NA | TGTGCCAGCAGACTCGGTACAGCCTCGGGAAACACCATATATTTT | CASRLGTASGNTIYF
TRBJ2-3 | many | TRBV29-1 | NA | TGCAGTGTATGGGGGCTTGGCACAGATACGCAGTATTTT | CSVWGLGTDTQYF
TRBJ1-1 | many | TRBV29-1 | NA | TGCAGCGTTGAACAGGGGAATGAAGCTTTCTTT | CSVEQGNEAFF
TRBJ2-3 | many | TRBV20-1 | NA | TGCAGTGCTAGAGGATGGGACCCTAGCGATACGCAGTATTTT | CSARGWDPSDTQYF
TRBJ2-3 | many | TRBV29-1 | NA | TGCAGCGCCCTAAAAGTCGGGGGCACAGATACGCAGTATTTT | CSALKVGGTDTQYF
TRBJ2-2 | many | TRBV7-2 | NA | TGTGCCAGCAGCAATACCGGGACCGCGAACACCGGGGAGCTGTTTTTT | CASSNTGTANTGELFF
TRBJ2-7 | NA | TRBV5-1 | TRBD2 | TGCGCCAGCAGCTTCGTCTCAGGGACTACGTCGGAGCAGTACTTC | CASSFVSGTTSEQYF
TRBJ1-2 | NA | TRBV6-2/TRBV6-3 | TRBD1 | TGTGCCAGCAGCCGAACCGGGACAGTGAGCTATGGCTACACCTTC | CASSRTGTVSYGYTF
TRBJ2-1 | many | TRBV12-3/TRBV12-4 | TRBD2 | TGTGCCAGCAGGCCTTCCTTTAGCGGGAATGAGCAGTTCTTC | CASRPSFSGNEQFF
TRBJ2-1 | many | TRBV4-3 | TRBD2 | TGCGCCAGCAAAAGACTAGCGGGAGTTAGGGGTGAGCAGTTCTTC | CASKRLAGVRGEQFF
TRBJ2-7 | few | TRBV10-3 | NA | TGTGCCATCAGTGAGTCGGAGGGGGCGAGCTACGAGCAGTACTTC | CAISESEGASYEQYF
TRBJ1-1 | many | TRBV5-1 | TRBD1 | TGCGCCAGCAGCTTGTGGGGGACAGGGTCTATGAACACTGAAGCTTTCTTT | CASSLWGTGSMNTEAFF
TRBJ1-5 | many | TRBV20-1 | NA | TGCAGTGCTAGAGCCTACGGACAACGCAATCAGCCCCAGCATTTT | CSARAYGQRNQPQHF
TRBJ2-1 | NA | TRBV5-1 | TRBD2 | TGCGCCAGCAGCTTGGAGACAGGACTAGCGGGAGGGCCGATCAGGCACAATGAGCAGTTCTTC | CASSLETGLAGGPIRHNEQFF
TRBJ2-7 | many | TRBV4-3 | TRBD2 | TGCGCCAGCAGCCAAGATACTAGCGGGAGATTTGGTTACGAGCAGTACTTC | CASSQDTSGRFGYEQYF
TRBJ2-1 | many | TRBV24-1 | TRBD2 | TGTGCCACCAGTGATAGATTCGCGGGAGTGGGGGCCTACAATGAGCAGTTCTTC | CATSDRFAGVGAYNEQFF
TRBJ1-3 | many | TRBV3-1 | NA | TGTGCCAGCAGCACCACAGTTGGAAACACCATATATTTT | CASSTTVGNTIYF
TRBJ1-4 | many | TRBV28 | TRBD1 | TGTGCCAGCAGGACGAGTAAGGGGGCCGGTGAAAAACTGTTTTTT | CASRTSKGAGEKLFF
TRBJ2-1 | few | TRBV4-3 | NA | TGCGCCAGCAGCCAAGGTGGCGGACGCCACTACAATGAGCAGTTCTTC | CASSQGGGRHYNEQFF
TRBJ2-7 | many | TRBV20-1 | TRBD2 | TGCAGTGCTTCTGGGACTAGCGGGAGGGGTCCCTACGAGCAGTACTTC | CSASGTSGRGPYEQYF
TRBJ2-7 | many | TRBV5-1 | TRBD2 | TGCGCCAGCAGCTTGCGGGGGAGGGCCGGGGACGAGCAGTACTTC | CASSLRGRAGDEQYF
TRBJ1-2 | many | TRBV10-3 | NA | TGTGCCATCAGTGAGTGGTCAGCCCAATTTAGTGGCTACACCTTC | CAISEWSAQFSGYTF
TRBJ2-3 | many | TRBV20-1 | TRBD2 | TGCAGTGCTAGAAATAGAATAGCGGGAGGGGCGGATACGCAGTATTTT | CSARNRIAGGADTQYF
TRBJ1-1 | many | TRBV12-3/TRBV12-4 | NA | TGTGCCAGCAGGAGGGGTGACACTGAAGCTTTCTTT | CASRRGDTEAFF
TRBJ2-1 | NA | TRBV30 | TRBD1 | TGTGCCTGGGAGGACAGGGGCACCTACAATGAGCAGTTCTTC | CAWEDRGTYNEQFF
TRBJ2-3 | many | TRBV12-3/TRBV12-4 | TRBD2 | TGTGCCAGCAGTTTGAGGTCCGGCGGGAGCCCTAGCACAGATACGCAGTATTTT | CASSLRSGGSPSTDTQYF
TRBJ2-3 | many | TRBV29-1 | NA | TGCAGCGTTGAAGGGCCATCTAGCACAGATACGCAGTATTTT | CSVEGPSSTDTQYF
TRBJ2-2 | many | TRBV2 | NA | TGTGCCAGCATCCCCAAAGGGCGCGCGAGGACCGGGGAGCTGTTTTTT | CASIPKGRARTGELFF
TRBJ2-3 | few | TRBV4-3 | TRBD2 | TGCGCCAGCAGCCAAGATTTGCGGGAGAACACAGATACGCAGTATTTT | CASSQDLRENTDTQYF
TRBJ2-4 | many | TRBV27 | NA | TGTGCCAGCAGTGGACAGGAGGGGTCGGTAAACATTCAGTACTTC | CASSGQEGSVNIQYF
TRBJ2-5 | many | TRBV5-1 | TRBD2 | TGCGCCAGCTATTGGGGAGGGCCTCGAGCGGAGACCCAGTACTTC | CASYWGGPRAETQYF
TRBJ2-1 | many | TRBV12-3/TRBV12-4 | TRBD2 | TGTGCCAGCAGTTTAATGGGACTAGCGGACAATGAGCAGTTCTTC | CASSLMGLADNEQFF
TRBJ2-1 | few | TRBV5-4 | NA | TGTGCCAGCAGCTCCTCTGTCAATGAGCAGTTCTTC | CASSSSVNEQFF
TRBJ2-1 | few | TRBV7-6 | NA | TGTGCCAGCAGCTTCACACTTTACAATGAGCAGTTCTTC | CASSFTLYNEQFF
TRBJ2-3 | many | TRBV6-2/TRBV6-3 | TRBD2 | TGTGCCAGCAGTTGGGGAGCGGGAGCTAGCACAGATACGCAGTATTTT | CASSWGAGASTDTQYF
TRBJ2-7 | many | TRBV27 | NA | TGTGCCAGCAGTTACGTACAGGGCGTCGACGAGCAGTACTTC | CASSYVQGVDEQYF
TRBJ2-7 | NA | TRBV5-6 | NA | TGTGCCAGCAGCTTGGCTGGGGATTCTCTATACGAGCAGTACTTC | CASSLAGDSLYEQYF
TRBJ1-6 | few | TRBV20-1 | TRBD1 | TGCAGTGCCAGTGGAGGTCGAGGACAGGGCAAATCACCCCTCCACTTT | CSASGGRGQGKSPLHF
TRBJ1-2 | many | TRBV7-8 | TRBD1 | TGTGCCAGCAGCTCCTCACAGGGGTATGGCTACACCTTC | CASSSSQGYGYTF
TRBJ2-7 | many | TRBV5-1 | NA | TGCGCCAGCAGCTTCCTAACAGGTCTAGGGGGCGAGCAGTACTTC | CASSFLTGLGGEQYF
TRBJ2-7 | many | TRBV12-3/TRBV12-4 | NA | TGTGCCAGCAGTTTAGGGTTAGGGACCTACGAGCAGTACTTC | CASSLGLGTYEQYF
TRBJ1-5 | few | TRBV6-5 | NA | TGTGCCAGCAGTCCTCGACAGGCCGGGCGGGGCAATCAGCCCCAGCATTTT | CASSPRQAGRGNQPQHF
TRBJ1-3 | many | TRBV6-1 | NA | TGTGCCAGCAGCCCGACGGAGAACTCTGGAAACACCATATATTTT | CASSPTENSGNTIYF
TRBJ2-7 | many | TRBV14 | TRBD2 | TGTGCCAGCAGCCAAGACACTAGCGGGATTGAGCAGTACTTC | CASSQDTSGIEQYF
TRBJ2-1 | many | TRBV12-3/TRBV12-4 | NA | TGTGCCAGCAGTTTAAGAGTTTCGGGCAGGGCCAATGAGCAGTTCTTC | CASSLRVSGRANEQFF
TRBJ1-1 | many | TRBV29-1 | TRBD1 | TGCAGCGACCGGGACAGGGAAACTGAAGCTTTCTTT | CSDRDRETEAFF
TRBJ2-3 | many | TRBV7-9 | NA | TGTGCCAGCAGTTATTTCGCCGCGGGAGATACGCAGTATTTT | CASSYFAAGDTQYF
TRBJ2-2 | few | TRBV4-2 | NA | TGTGCCAGCAGCCAAACCACAGGGAGCACCGGGGAGCTGTTTTTT | CASSQTTGSTGELFF
TRBJ1-2 | many | TRBV7-2 | NA | TGTGCCAGCAGCTTAGTAGTCGGCAGAGGGATCTATGGCTACACCTTC | CASSLVVGRGIYGYTF
TRBJ1-1 | many | TRBV29-1 | NA | TGCAGCGCACAGGAGGGTAACACTGAAGCTTTCTTT | CSAQEGNTEAFF
TRBJ2-5 | many | TRBV15 | TRBD2 | TGTGCCACCAGCATTCTAGCGGGAGGGGAGACCCAGTACTTC | CATSILAGGETQYF
TRBJ1-2 | NA | TRBV20-1 | TRBD1 | TGCAGTGCCGAGACAGGGCGCTATGGCTACACCTTC | CSAETGRYGYTF
TRBJ2-7 | NA | TRBV20-1 | TRBD1 | TGCAGTGCCCCTGGGGACAGGGTAAACTACGAGCAGTACTTC | CSAPGDRVNYEQYF
TRBJ1-1 | NA | TRBV13 | NA | TGTGCCAGCAGCTCCGGCCTGGCCTTGATGAACACTGAAGCTTTCTTT | CASSSGLALMNTEAFF
TRBJ1-1 | many | TRBV10-3 | NA | TGTGCCATCAGTGGGGACGGGCGCCCTGAAGCTTTCTTT | CAISGDGRPEAFF
TRBJ2-1 | NA | TRBV7-8 | TRBD2 | TGTGCCAGCAGCGTCCGTAGCGGGAGTTCCTACAATGAGCAGTTCTTC | CASSVRSGSSYNEQFF
TRBJ2-1 | NA | TRBV29-1 | NA | TGCAGCGCCCTGGACGGGACCCAGAGGGCCTACAATGAGCAGTTCTTC | CSALDGTQRAYNEQFF
TRBJ1-3 | few | TRBV20-1 | NA | TGCAGTGCTAGATTCAACTCTGGAAACACCATATATTTT | CSARFNSGNTIYF
TRBJ2-7 | NA | TRBV3-1 | NA | TGTGCCAGCAGCCCGAGACATAGCTCTATGCACGAGCAGTACTTC | CASSPRHSSMHEQYF